The entry below describes one TCR beta chain. The record originates from a study of blood T cell repertoires in COVID-19. Study overall: The United States, Italy and Spain supplied acute and convalescent COVID-19 samples. T cells, B-cell-depleted T cells, or PBMCs provided the cDNA or gDNA that served as material.

The CDR3 is 15 amino acids. Germline V gene sequence: CDR1 MGHDK, CDR2 SYGVNS. Trimming removed 2 bases from V and 1 base from J, with 11 bases in between. As originally analysed: Nucleated cell number was recorded as an estimate derived from reference gene primer amplification. Sequencing used immunoSEQ multiplex PCR; TCRdb keeps in-frame clones, though not all of them. For V, J and clone size, that table is used; D and trimming come from the DNA. Seen here are about 140,000 clones, around 73% observed once, and the top ten hold roughly 9%. Sequencing input: peripheral blood. The chain combines TRBV25-1 with TRBJ1-1; D unclear. This receptor was identified in a woman between 45 and 60 years old with active or convalescent COVID-19. CDR3 region: CASSEQVAGNTEAFF. For the CDR3, the DNA is TGTGCCAGCAGTGAACAGGTAGCGGGGAACACTGAAGCTTTCTTT.